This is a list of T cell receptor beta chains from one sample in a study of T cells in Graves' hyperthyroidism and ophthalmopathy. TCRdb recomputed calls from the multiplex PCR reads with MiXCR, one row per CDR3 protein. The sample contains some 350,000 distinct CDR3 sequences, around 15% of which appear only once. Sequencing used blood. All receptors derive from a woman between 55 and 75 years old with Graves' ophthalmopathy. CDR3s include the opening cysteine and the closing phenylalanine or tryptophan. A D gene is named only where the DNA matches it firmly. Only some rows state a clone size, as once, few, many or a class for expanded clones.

cdr3_aa: CSAPAWTGVETQYF; cdr3_nt: TGCAGTGCTCCCGCATGGACAGGGGTTGAGACCCAGTACTTC; d_call: TRBD1; v_call: TRBV20-1; j_call: TRBJ2-5; clone_size: few
cdr3_aa: CASSQDRLAGNTGELFF; cdr3_nt: TGTGCCAGCAGCCAAGACCGACTAGCGGGGAACACCGGGGAGCTGTTTTTT; d_call: TRBD2; v_call: TRBV3-1; j_call: TRBJ2-2; clone_size: NA
cdr3_aa: CSASLPPGLAGGVWADTQYF; cdr3_nt: TGCAGTGCTAGTCTCCCCCCGGGACTAGCGGGAGGAGTGTGGGCAGATACGCAGTATTTT; d_call: TRBD2; v_call: TRBV20-1; j_call: TRBJ2-3; clone_size: many
cdr3_aa: CASSLGTSGVYNEQFF; cdr3_nt: TGCGCCAGCAGCTTGGGTACTAGCGGGGTTTACAATGAGCAGTTCTTC; d_call: TRBD2; v_call: TRBV5-1; j_call: TRBJ2-1; clone_size: NA
cdr3_aa: CASKGGLAEYNEQFF; cdr3_nt: TGTGCCAGCAAGGGAGGACTAGCGGAATACAATGAGCAGTTCTTC; d_call: TRBD2; v_call: TRBV7-2; j_call: TRBJ2-1; clone_size: many
cdr3_aa: CASSNRDSNQPQHF; cdr3_nt: TGTGCCAGCAGTAACCGGGACAGCAATCAGCCCCAGCATTTT; d_call: NA; v_call: TRBV6-1; j_call: TRBJ1-5; clone_size: many
cdr3_aa: CASSREAEAFF; cdr3_nt: TGTGCCAGCTCGCGGGAGGCTGAAGCTTTCTTT; d_call: NA; v_call: TRBV18; j_call: TRBJ1-1; clone_size: many
cdr3_aa: CASSFRTGIHEQFF; cdr3_nt: TGTGCCAGCAGTTTCAGGACAGGGATCCATGAGCAGTTCTTC; d_call: TRBD1; v_call: TRBV6-2/TRBV6-3; j_call: TRBJ2-1; clone_size: many
cdr3_aa: CASSLDRVETNEKLFF; cdr3_nt: TGTGCCAGCAGCTTGGACAGGGTCGAGACTAATGAAAAACTGTTTTTT; d_call: TRBD1; v_call: TRBV7-9; j_call: TRBJ1-4; clone_size: NA
cdr3_aa: CASSSTGGSLLLSETQYF; cdr3_nt: TGTGCCAGCAGTTCCACAGGGGGATCTTTACTTCTTTCGGAGACCCAGTACTTC; d_call: TRBD1; v_call: TRBV27; j_call: TRBJ2-5; clone_size: many
cdr3_aa: CASNDRGYRHGYTF; cdr3_nt: TGTGCCAGCAACGACAGGGGCTACCGTCATGGCTACACCTTC; d_call: TRBD1; v_call: TRBV6-2/TRBV6-3; j_call: TRBJ1-2; clone_size: NA
cdr3_aa: CASGSGLVGEQFF; cdr3_nt: TGTGCCAGCGGCTCGGGACTAGTTGGGGAGCAGTTCTTC; d_call: TRBD2; v_call: TRBV11-2; j_call: TRBJ2-1; clone_size: few
cdr3_aa: CASSSTVGWNEQFF; cdr3_nt: TGTGCCAGCAGTTCCACTGTGGGGTGGAATGAGCAGTTCTTC; d_call: NA; v_call: TRBV6-2/TRBV6-3; j_call: TRBJ2-1; clone_size: many
cdr3_aa: CASLTGLGSHEQYF; cdr3_nt: TGTGCCAGCCTAACGGGTCTGGGTTCCCACGAGCAGTACTTC; d_call: NA; v_call: TRBV6-1; j_call: TRBJ2-7; clone_size: many
cdr3_aa: CASSEAGLAGHQETQYF; cdr3_nt: TGTGCCAGCAGTGAAGCGGGTCTAGCGGGACACCAAGAGACCCAGTACTTC; d_call: TRBD2; v_call: TRBV2; j_call: TRBJ2-5; clone_size: once
cdr3_aa: CASSPQGDNNSPLHF; cdr3_nt: TGTGCCAGCAGCCCCCAGGGGGATAATAATTCACCCCTCCACTTT; d_call: TRBD1; v_call: TRBV7-2; j_call: TRBJ1-6; clone_size: many
cdr3_aa: CASSRSRTDNQPQHF; cdr3_nt: TGTGCCAGCAGCCGCAGTCGGACAGACAATCAGCCCCAGCATTTT; d_call: NA; v_call: TRBV27; j_call: TRBJ1-5; clone_size: NA
cdr3_aa: CASSLEGLHTDTQYF; cdr3_nt: TGCGCCAGCAGCTTGGAGGGCCTACACACAGATACGCAGTATTTT; d_call: NA; v_call: TRBV5-1; j_call: TRBJ2-3; clone_size: many
cdr3_aa: CASSLDVVGSYNSPLHF; cdr3_nt: TGTGCCAGCAGCTTAGATGTGGTCGGGTCCTATAATTCACCCCTCCACTTT; d_call: NA; v_call: TRBV11-2; j_call: TRBJ1-6; clone_size: many
cdr3_aa: CSAPEGRLNTEAFF; cdr3_nt: TGCAGTGCTCCAGAGGGACGGTTGAACACTGAAGCTTTCTTT; d_call: NA; v_call: TRBV20-1; j_call: TRBJ1-1; clone_size: NA
cdr3_aa: CSARAGTPETQYF; cdr3_nt: TGCAGTGCTAGGGCGGGGACTCCAGAGACCCAGTACTTC; d_call: NA; v_call: TRBV20-1; j_call: TRBJ2-5; clone_size: few
cdr3_aa: CASSYSPGLAGGEQYF; cdr3_nt: TGTGCCAGCAGTTATTCTCCTGGACTAGCGGGCGGCGAGCAGTACTTC; d_call: TRBD2; v_call: TRBV6-1; j_call: TRBJ2-7; clone_size: NA
cdr3_aa: CASSYRDRPSYEQYF; cdr3_nt: TGTGCCAGCAGTTACCGGGACAGGCCCTCCTACGAGCAGTACTTC; d_call: TRBD1; v_call: TRBV28; j_call: TRBJ2-7; clone_size: many
cdr3_aa: CASTRQGNYGYTF; cdr3_nt: TGTGCCAGCACCAGACAGGGGAACTATGGCTACACCTTC; d_call: TRBD1; v_call: TRBV6-1; j_call: TRBJ1-2; clone_size: NA
cdr3_aa: CASSNDTFNFYF; cdr3_nt: TGTGCCAGCAGTAACGACACATTTAATTTTTACTTC; d_call: NA; v_call: TRBV6-5; j_call: TRBJ2-5; clone_size: NA
cdr3_aa: CASSPRGGGDGATQYF; cdr3_nt: TGTGCCAGCAGCCCCCGGGGGGGGGGGGACGGAGCTACGCAGTATTTT; d_call: TRBD2; v_call: TRBV7-3; j_call: TRBJ2-3; clone_size: NA
cdr3_aa: CASRSGGGPDTQYF; cdr3_nt: TGTGCCAGCAGGTCAGGGGGAGGCCCAGATACGCAGTATTTT; d_call: NA; v_call: TRBV7-9; j_call: TRBJ2-3; clone_size: NA
cdr3_aa: CASTFFGGNTIYF; cdr3_nt: TGTGCCAGCACCTTTTTCGGGGGAAACACCATATATTTT; d_call: NA; v_call: TRBV2; j_call: TRBJ1-3; clone_size: NA